These 18 T cell receptor beta chains share one sample of origin, sequenced in a study of Graves' ophthalmopathy and Graves' hyperthyroidism. Amplification of TCR beta CDR3 regions used RNA transcripts. The authors performed first-round RT-PCR with HTBI primers and then a second-round multiplex PCR. TCRdb reanalysed the multiplex PCR reads using MiXCR and keeps one entry per CDR3 protein. The sample yields about 740,000 distinct CDR3 sequences, 40% seen once. Source material: peripheral blood. Source of these receptors: an adult man with Graves' ophthalmopathy.

This clonotype was seen at least ten times. The chain uses TRBV11-2 and TRBJ1-2; D is perhaps TRBD1 (6 bases). From germline, CDR1 is SGHAT and CDR2 FQNNGV. The V end was cut by 0 bases, the J end by 7 bases, with 12 bases between. This CDR3 region has 14 residues. CDR3 in amino acids: CASSLDRGAVGYTF. The CDR3 DNA sequence: TGTGCCAGCAGCTTAGATCGGGGGGCGGTTGGCTACACCTTC. The whole variable domain, remainder taken from reference TRBV11-2 and TRBJ1-2, is EAGVAQSPRYKIIEKRQSVAFWCNPISGHATLYWYQQILGQGPKLLIQFQNNGVVDDSQLPKDRFSAERLKGVDSTLKIQPAKLEDSAVYLCASSLDRGAVGYTFGSGTRLTVV.

This CDR3 is CSVPSGRETQYF. The CDR3 DNA sequence: TGCAGCGTTCCAAGCGGGAGGGAGACCCAGTACTTC. The chain carries TRBV29-1 and TRBJ2-5; 9 bases fit TRBD2. The CDR3 consists of 12 residues. J lost 5 bases, V lost 5 bases, and 3 bases had no gene match. Germline V gene sequence: CDR1 SQVTM, CDR2 ANQGSEA.

CDR3 in amino acids: CATSSSRGLGTEAFF. The CDR3 coding sequence is TGTGCCACCAGCAGCTCCAGGGGGCTGGGCACTGAAGCTTTCTTT. The J gene is TRBJ1-1, the V gene TRBV15, with TRBD1 identical over 8 bases. V dropped 3 bases and J dropped 4; count of bases not matched to a gene: 7. Per germline, CDR1 LNHNV and CDR2 YYDKDF (reference sequence). CDR3 length: 15 residues.

As for this clonotype: A much larger clone lies one base from this, so it may be a read error. In this CDR3 the conserved last residue, phenylalanine or tryptophan, is missing, so a read error is likely. V gene TRBV25-1 combines with J gene TRBJ1-1; 7 nucleotides agree with TRBD1. CDR1 MGHDK and CDR2 SYGVNS come from the germline V gene. Losses at the gene ends were 3 bases for V and 9 bases for J; bases not matched to a gene: 10. The CDR3 consists of 14 residues. The CDR3 region has the DNA TGTGCCAGCAGTGACTCCAGGGGGGGACAACAAGCTTTCCTT. Protein product: CASSDSRGGQQAFL.

This clonotype was detected ten times or more. This rearrangement joins TRBV29-1 to TRBJ1-1; 8 nucleotides agree with TRBD1. The CDR3 sequence is 12 residues long. Germline CDR1 SQVTM, CDR2 ANQGSEA. After removal of 7 bases from V and 3 bases from J, the junction contained 4 bases not matched to a gene. DNA for the CDR3: TGCAGCGGGGGACAGGTGCACACTGAAGCTTTCTTT. This codes for CSGGQVHTEAFF.

The V and J genes are TRBV20-1 and TRBJ1-5; the D gene is possibly TRBD1 (6 bases). Trimming left V 6 bases short and J 6 bases short, with 12 bases between. CDR1 and CDR2 (germline): DFQATT, SNEGSKA (reference sequence). The CDR3 runs 12 residues. DNA for the CDR3: TGCAGTGCCGGGGGCGCGGTTCAGCCCCAGCATTTT. Amino acids: CSAGGAVQPQHF.

The rearrangement joins TRBV20-1 to TRBJ1-5; D might be TRBD1 (5 bases). The V gene lost 3 bases and the J gene lost 1 base, with 10 bases spanning the gap. Germline V gene sequence: CDR1 DFQATT, CDR2 SNEGSKA (reference sequence). The CDR3 runs 14 residues. The CDR3 DNA is TGCAGTGCTAGTATCCGGGACAGCAATCAGCCCCAGCATTTT. This codes for CSASIRDSNQPQHF.

This clonotype has just a few counts. One junction end disagrees with the germline gene, perhaps due to a read error. The chain is built from TRBV7-9 and TRBJ2-2; D unclear. The CDR3 covers 16 residues. Germline assignment: CDR1 SEHNR and CDR2 FQNEAQ (reference sequence). The CDR3 region has the DNA TGCGCCAGCAGCTTGGCCCCCATGGGTGGCGGCGGGGAGCTGTTTTTT. Translating it yields CASSLAPMGGGGELFF.

This clonotype has at least ten counts. This rearrangement joins TRBV9 to TRBJ1-6, with 7 bases identical to TRBD1. Germline CDR1 is SGDLS and CDR2 is YYNGEE. The CDR3 consists of 16 residues. V lost 5 bases to trimming and J lost 6 bases; unmatched junction nucleotides: 11. The DNA of the CDR3 is TGTGCCAGCAGTTCCAGGACAGGCCTCATTAATTCACCCCTCCACTTT. Translating gives CASSSRTGLINSPLHF.

Ten or more counts support this clonotype. The chain carries TRBV11-2 and TRBJ1-4; tentative D call: TRBD1 (6 bases). CDR1 and CDR2 from the germline V gene are SGHAT and FQNNGV. The V end lost 5 bases, the J end lost 16 bases, and 14 bases lay between the germline ends. The CDR3 sequence is 11 residues long. The CDR3: CASSTGQFAFF. CDR3 DNA sequence: TGTGCCAGCAGCACAGGACAGTTTGCGTTTTTT. Filled out from reference TRBV11-2 and TRBJ1-4, the complete variable domain reads EAGVAQSPRYKIIEKRQSVAFWCNPISGHATLYWYQQILGQGPKLLIQFQNNGVVDDSQLPKDRFSAERLKGVDSTLKIQPAKLEDSAVYLCASSTGQFAFFGSGTQLSVL.

The chain joins TRBV25-1 to TRBJ2-2, with 13 bases aligning to TRBD2. CDR3 length: 16 residues. In germline, CDR1 is MGHDK, CDR2 SYGVNS. Trimming cost V 6 bases and J 2 bases; bases outside gene matches: 3. CDR3 protein: CASRGLAGPNTGELFF. DNA of the CDR3: TGTGCCAGCAGGGGACTAGCGGGACCCAACACCGGGGAGCTGTTTTTT.

This clonotype was recorded a few times. The chain links TRBV7-9 to TRBJ2-7; D ambiguous. The ends were cut back, 5 bases at V and 6 bases at J, with 5 bases in the middle. CDR3 length: 10 amino acids. Germline loops: CDR1 SEHNR, CDR2 FQNEAQ (reference sequence). The CDR3 DNA is TGTGCCAGCAGCCGGAGCGAGCAGTACTTC. Its translation is CASSRSEQYF.

On this clonotype: Here the CDR3 omits its conserved ending phenylalanine or tryptophan, so a read error is the likely source. The chain joins TRBV7-2 to TRBJ1-2; 9 bases fit TRBD1. Germline V lookup: CDR1 SGHTA, CDR2 FQGNSA. The V gene end was trimmed by 2 bases and the J gene end by 4 bases; junction bases not matched to a gene: 11. The CDR3 runs 17 residues. The CDR3 is CASSLRRRTGGVYGYTL. The DNA for the CDR3 is TGTGCCAGCAGCTTAAGGAGAAGAACAGGGGGCGTCTATGGCTACACCCTC.

This chain joins TRBV6-5 and TRBJ1-6, with TRBD1 as a possible D gene (6 bases). The CDR3 is 15 residues long. The V and J ends lost 0 bases and 6 bases respectively, with 9 bases between them. CDR1 is MNHEY and CDR2 is SVGAGI in the germline V gene. The CDR3 spells CASSYSWGRNSPLHF. The CDR3 DNA reads as TGTGCCAGCAGTTACTCGTGGGGGCGTAATTCACCCCTCCACTTT.

The chain uses TRBV7-4 and TRBJ1-2; D call uncertain. The CDR3 has 18 residues. Trimming took 3 bases from V and 1 from J, leaving 21 bases between them. Germline V gene sequence: CDR1 SGHVT, CDR2 SQSDAQ. CDR3: CASSFPPGGKNYNYGYTF. CDR3 sequence (DNA): TGTGCCAGCAGCTTTCCTCCGGGAGGGAAGAATTATAACTATGGCTACACCTTC.

The gene calls are TRBV6-1 and TRBJ1-2, with unresolved D. The germline V and J ends were trimmed by 7 bases and 7 bases, with 16 bases remaining between them. The germline V gene has CDR1 MNHNS and CDR2 SASEGT. This CDR3 has 13 residues. The CDR3 is CASTTVLEGGYTF. CDR3 nucleotide sequence: TGTGCCAGCACCACGGTCTTAGAGGGTGGCTACACCTTC.

The V and J genes are TRBV7-9 and TRBJ1-2; perhaps TRBD1 as D (5 bases). The germline V gene encodes CDR1 SEHNR and CDR2 FQNEAQ (reference sequence). The V end was cut by 3 bases, the J end by 3 bases, with 14 bases between. The length of the CDR3 is 15 residues. CDR3 protein: CASSFPGAGHYGYTF. CDR3 DNA: TGTGCCAGCAGCTTCCCTGGGGCAGGGCACTATGGCTACACCTTC.

The rearrangement uses TRBV25-1 and TRBJ1-2; a weak D match, TRBD1 (6 bases). Trimming took off 7 bases at V and 2 bases at J, with 14 bases between the two ends. CDR1 is MGHDK, CDR2 SYGVNS, per germline. CDR3 size: 14 residues. In DNA, the CDR3 is TGTGCCAGCATTAAAACAAGGGGGAACTATGGCTACACCTTC. Translated: CASIKTRGNYGYTF.